Given below is one T cell receptor beta chain in context. Its matching antigen is unknown. The sample originates from a study of beta chain features in type 1 diabetes. The CDR3 extends over 17 amino acids. CDR1 and CDR2 (germline): LNHNV, YYDKDF (reference sequence). The V gene end was trimmed by 5 bases and the J gene end by 5 bases; junction bases not matched to a gene: 10. Reverse transcription of all isolated RNA meant that expressed TCRB transcripts were sequenced. Profiling relied on immunoSEQ multiplex PCR, and the TCRdb table lists in-frame clones only, not all of them. The sample lists roughly 100,000 clones; 25% to 30% were seen once. Study-level results: Shorter TCRB CDR3s, moderately but significantly so, marked every one of the four CD4+ subsets in Type 1 diabetes patients.

This chain connects TRBV15 to TRBJ2-1, with 12 nucleotides matching TRBD2. The source of this sequence is a woman younger than 35 with type 1 diabetes. Material: central memory CD4+ T cells from blood. In nucleotides, the CDR3 is TGTGCCACCAGCCCTAGGACTAGCGGGATCGGCGACAATGAGCAGTTCTTC. Encoded protein: CATSPRTSGIGDNEQFF.